This T cell receptor (beta chain) stems from a study of shared clonotypes between healthy human individuals (dated by TCRdb to about 2020). For the wider study: A couple of women and a few men aged 18 to 49 years were included in the cohort. For each donor, three plates each were used for CD4 naive and CD4 memory, two plates were used for CD8 naive, and one plate was used for CD8 memory. To increase sequencing depth and limit assay-specific biases, TCR repertoire library preparation and sequencing were carried out by different laboratories using diverse techniques. To estimate repertoire size and how much clonotype sharing occurs between individuals, the study deeply sequenced the blood TCR repertoires of roughly 5 healthy adults. Leukapheresis yielded between about 0.85 and 9.5 billion PBMCs per donor.

The germline V gene specifies SGHTA as CDR1 and FQGNSA as CDR2. The CDR3 covers 15 residues, taking in both the cysteine and the phenylalanine. The DNA shown is the 45-base CDR3, in frame from base 1. V trim: 5 bases; J trim: 8 bases; unmatched bases: 14. This clone was detected only once. Its antigen remains undetermined. No clone much larger than this one lies a single base away; base qualities are absent. Beyond this particular receptor, the publication reports: Even with the large sequencing depth, rarefaction of the sorted-subset datasets indicated that sequencing was incomplete. Pairwise subsampling led to the expectation that sequencing depth would affect the degree of clonotype sharing among donors. Naive subsets generally had larger estimated clonotype richness than memory subsets. Only blood was sampled, and tissue TCR repertoires likely differ from those in blood. Because the study included only a small number of donors, the genetic and exposure-history diversity represented was limited. Higher generation probabilities were observed for clonotypes shared by all four sorted-subset donors than for non-shared clonotypes. Across a few donors, around 5% of naive CD4, roughly 3.4% of naive CD8, under 2.5% of memory CD4, and 0.4% of memory CD8 clonotypes were shared.

Healthy HIV-negative adults with no recently reported acute infections or vaccinations were included as donors. Every donor was a Caucasian adult living in Nashville, Tennessee, USA. CD4+ T cells were enriched by magnetic negative selection, after which naive cells were positively selected on CD45RA and the negative fraction was taken as the memory subset. Blood was obtained by leukapheresis, after which PBMCs were separated by Ficoll-Histopaque density gradient centrifugation and cryopreserved in liquid nitrogen vapor phase. Analytical flow cytometry was used to check the purity and quantity of every magnetically sorted T cell population. Each sorted fraction had its genomic DNA isolated and then quantified by UV absorbance on a Nanodrop 2000c. TCR CDR3 regions were amplified from genomic DNA by multiplex PCR using the deep immunoSEQ assay. For each cell subset, the extracted genomic DNA was distributed evenly across all wells of several immunoSEQ 96-well plates, and each plate served as one replicate. For sorted subsets, about 200 ng genomic DNA, equal to tens of thousands of T cell genomes, was loaded into each replicate PCR. The purified libraries were quantified using a Qubit 3.0 fluorometer, sized with a Bioanalyzer 2100, and then quantified again using the KAPA Library Quantification kit. Each immunoSEQ 96-well plate was sequenced on its own single-read 150-cycle Illumina NextSeq 550 flow cell. Regarding the original processing steps: The immunoSEQ output contained only junctional sequences without quality scores, so filtering could not match that applied to full-length reads. Sequences were annotated with PyIR, a Python wrapper for IgBLAST v1.9, using IMGT germline references to assign V/J genes and CDR3. Reads with weak V/J assignments (E-value above 1e-6), missing CDR3, stop codons, out-of-frame junctions, or ambiguous translated residues were removed. V3J clonotypes were defined as sequences sharing an identical inferred V gene, J gene, and CDR3 amino acid sequence. The percentage overlap between two repertoires was calculated by dividing the number of shared unique clonotypes by the size of the smaller repertoire. RTK rarefaction, the Chao1 estimator, and Recon v2.1 estimates of unobserved clonotypes were used to assess repertoire richness. Generation probabilities for all TCRbeta clonotypes obtained by the gDNA method from a handful of donors were computed using OLGA. TCRdb provides this immuneACCESS table in a form limited to in-frame rearrangements. Some clones are lacking; in checked studies, under half of them reflect an unresolved V gene, and why the rest are absent is not known. V, J and clone size derive from that table, while D and trimming were established from the DNA sequence. This sample holds under 2.5 million clones; less than 95% were observed only once. In total, the top ten clones hold 0.37% of the sample.

The chain couples TRBV7-2 to TRBJ1-2, and TRBD1 matches 7 of the central bases. The specimen was naive CD4+ T cells from PBMCs. The sample's cell subset or site label, in plain terms: CD45RA+ positively selected. This sequence was found in a man younger than 35 in good health. Some clones in this sample may be carry-over from other donors' samples. The CDR3 here reads CASSPGRGRADGYTF. The nucleotides read TGTGCCAGCAGCCCGGGTAGGGGGCGCGCGGACGGCTACACCTTC.